The 18 T cell receptor beta chains below all came from one sample that was sequenced in a study of T cell responses to AZD1222 COVID-19 vaccine. Sequencing used immunoSEQ multiplex PCR; TCRdb keeps in-frame clones, though not all of them. The sample lists about 150,000 clones, about 93% seen once, with under 4.5% in the top ten. This material consisted of peripheral blood, taken 28 days after the second AZD1222 dose. The receptor source for this set is an adult who received the AZD1222 COVID-19 vaccine.

This chain joins TRBV28 and TRBJ2-7; 8 bases map to TRBD1. The V gene end was trimmed by 3 bases and the J gene end by 7 bases; junction bases not matched to a gene: 2. CDR3 length: 12 amino acids. Per germline, CDR1 MDHEN and CDR2 SYDVKM. For the CDR3, the DNA is TGTGCCAGCAGTTTCAGGGGGCAAGAGCAGTACTTC. This translates into CASSFRGQEQYF.

The gene calls are TRBV2 and TRBJ1-2; perhaps TRBD1 as D (6 bases). Germline values: CDR1 SNHLY, CDR2 FYNNEI. V was cut by 3 bases and J by 4 bases, with 21 bases left in between. CDR3 length: 17 residues. The CDR3 DNA sequence: TGTGCCAGCAGTGATCGGGGGGCAGGTTGGAAGGGCTATGGCTACACCTTC. This sequence encodes CASSDRGAGWKGYGYTF.

This clone was found a few times. This chain links TRBV6-2 or TRBV6-3 with TRBJ2-7; 9 bases line up with TRBD2. The germline CDR1 and CDR2 sequences are MNHEY and SVGEGT. The CDR3 runs 17 residues. The V and J ends lost 6 bases and 1 base, in that order; junction bases with no gene match: 13. Here the CDR3 reads CASSTSDSGSFSYEQYF. The CDR3 coding sequence is TGTGCCAGCAGCACCTCCGATAGCGGGAGTTTTTCCTACGAGCAGTACTTC.

The CDR3 is CASSFSGGHNEQFF. The CDR3 region has the DNA TGTGCCAGCAGTTTTTCAGGAGGGCACAATGAGCAGTTCTTC. The chain joins TRBV6-2 or TRBV6-3 to TRBJ2-1, with a possible D match to TRBD2 (6 bases). Trimming took off 4 bases at V and 5 bases at J, with 12 bases between the two ends. The CDR3 is 14 residues long. Germline lookup yields CDR1 MNHEY and CDR2 SVGEGT.

V usage is TRBV5-4 and J usage is TRBJ2-3; maybe TRBD2 (7 bases). Germline V gene lookup returns CDR1 SGHNT and CDR2 YYREEE (reference sequence). The CDR3 totals 16 residues. With 4 bases removed from V and 2 bases from J, the gap between germline ends came to 17 bases. The CDR3 sequence is CASSAGATSTTDTQYF. The CDR3 bases are TGTGCCAGCAGCGCGGGGGCGACTAGCACCACAGATACGCAGTATTTT.

The chain links TRBV2 to TRBJ1-4; 7 nucleotides match TRBD1. V gave up 7 bases and J gave up 4 bases; unmatched junction bases: 9. Germline values: CDR1 SNHLY, CDR2 FYNNEI. CDR3 length equals 15 residues. CDR3 nucleotides: TGTGCCAGCAAGCCGTTCGGACAGGATAATGAAAAACTGTTTTTT. This translates into CASKPFGQDNEKLFF.

This clone was recorded once. The chain has TRBV7-9 and TRBJ1-3, with D unclear. Germline CDR1 reads SEHNR; CDR2 reads FQNEAQ (reference sequence). Trimming pared 1 base from V and 0 bases from J, leaving 7 bases between. The CDR3 covers 15 residues. CDR3 amino acids: CASSLGVSSGNTIYF. The DNA of the CDR3 is TGTGCCAGCAGCTTAGGGGTCTCCTCTGGAAACACCATATATTTT.

The gene calls are TRBV4-1 and TRBJ1-4; D is perhaps TRBD1 (5 bases). V was clipped by 0 bases and J by 5 bases, with 13 bases between them. Per germline, CDR1 MGHRA and CDR2 YSYEKL. CDR3 length: 16 amino acids. The CDR3 reads CASSQDQNRPNEKLFF. The CDR3 DNA reads TGCGCCAGCAGCCAAGATCAAAACAGGCCGAATGAAAAACTGTTTTTT.

The genes are TRBV10-3 and TRBJ2-1; 10 bases are shared with TRBD1. V dropped 6 bases and J dropped 5; count of bases not matched to a gene: 13. The CDR3 is 17 amino acids. Germline lookup yields CDR1 ENHRY and CDR2 SYGVKD. The CDR3 DNA reads as TGTGCCATCAGGGCAGGGATTTCGGGACAGGGGAACAATGAGCAGTTCTTC. Its translation is CAIRAGISGQGNNEQFF.

The rearrangement links TRBV4-2 to TRBJ2-7, with D perhaps given as TRBD1 or TRBD2 (5 bases each). CDR1 and CDR2 (germline): LGHNA, YNFKEQ. The CDR3 has 13 residues. V was shortened by 2 bases and J by 4 bases, with 9 bases between the two germline ends. The CDR3 here is CASSQQEGYEQYF. CDR3 sequence (DNA): TGTGCCAGCAGCCAACAAGAGGGGTACGAGCAGTACTTC.

The gene calls are TRBV6-1 and TRBJ1-2; no clear D. The CDR3 runs 13 residues. V lost 2 bases, J lost 7 bases, and 11 bases lay in between. Germline V gene data show CDR1 as MNHNS and CDR2 as SASEGT. The CDR3 DNA reads TGTGCCAGCAGTGAAAGTGGGGTTGGTGGCTACACCTTC. Residues: CASSESGVGGYTF.

CDR3 residues: CASSQGLSLQETQYF. CDR3 DNA: TGCGCCAGCAGCCAAGGGCTTTCTCTACAAGAGACCCAGTACTTC. The chain joins TRBV4-1 to TRBJ2-5; no definite D call. Germline V CDR1 and CDR2: MGHRA, YSYEKL. The V end lost 1 base, the J end lost 2 bases, and 11 bases lay between the germline ends. This CDR3 has 15 amino acids.

The genes are TRBV19 and TRBJ2-5; TRBD1 is a possible D gene (5 bases). From germline, CDR1 is LNHDA and CDR2 SQIVND (reference sequence). CDR3 size: 12 residues. V was trimmed by 6 bases and J by 2 bases, leaving 7 bases between them. The CDR3 DNA sequence: TGTGCCAGTAGGGGGCGGCAAGAGACCCAGTACTTC. This codes for CASRGRQETQYF. The whole variable domain, remainder taken from reference TRBV19 and TRBJ2-5, is DGGITQSPKYLFRKEGQNVTLSCEQNLNHDAMYWYRQDPGQGLRLIYYSQIVNDFQKGDIAEGYSVSREKKESFPLTVTSAQKNPTAFYLCASRGRQETQYFGPGTRLLVL.

By share of the sample, this clone is medium-sized. The chain uses TRBV11-3 and TRBJ2-7; possibly TRBD2 for D (6 bases). CDR1 SGHNT and CDR2 YENEEA come from the germline V gene. V gave up 3 bases and J gave up 6 bases, with 18 bases separating them. The CDR3 extends over 15 amino acids. The CDR3 region is CASSLNSGGSGEQYF. The CDR3 DNA sequence: TGTGCCAGCAGCTTGAATAGCGGAGGATCGGGCGAGCAGTACTTC. The full variable domain, completed using reference TRBV11-3 and TRBJ2-7, is EAGVVQSPRYKIIEKKQPVAFWCNPISGHNTLYWYLQNLGQGPELLIRYENEEAVDDSQLPKDRFSAERLKGVDSTLKIQPAELGDSAVYLCASSLNSGGSGEQYFGPGTRLTVT.

CDR3 nucleotides: TGTGCCAGCAGCATACCCGGGGGTTTGAAAAATACGCAGTATTTT. Translation gives CASSIPGGLKNTQYF. V and J are TRBV5-8 and TRBJ2-3; tentatively, D is TRBD2 (6 bases). CDR3 length: 15 residues. Trimming pared 4 bases from V and 7 bases from J, leaving 19 bases between. Germline CDR1 SGHTS, CDR2 YDEGEE.

The chain's CDR3 is CASKRGQTYEQYF. The CDR3 DNA follows: TGTGCCAGCAAAAGGGGCCAAACCTACGAGCAGTACTTC. The chain is built from TRBV2 and TRBJ2-7; perhaps TRBD1 as D (5 bases). Germline V gene data show CDR1 as SNHLY and CDR2 as FYNNEI. Trimming shortened V by 7 bases and J by 2 bases, and 12 bases separated the two germline ends. This CDR3 contains 13 residues.

This chain connects TRBV10-3 to TRBJ1-1; D uncertain. Germline CDR1 is ENHRY and CDR2 is SYGVKD. Trimming took 11 bases from V and 4 from J, leaving 11 bases between them. CDR3 length: 11 amino acids. In nucleotides, the CDR3 is TGTGCCTCCTTGGGAGGCACTGAAGCTTTCTTT. It is translated as CASLGGTEAFF.

The V and J genes are TRBV9 and TRBJ2-5; either TRBD1 or TRBD2 may fit D (5 bases each). CDR1 and CDR2 (germline): SGDLS, YYNGEE. V shed 7 bases and J shed 7 bases, with 14 bases lying between them. The CDR3 loop spans 12 amino acids. CDR3 nucleotide sequence: TGTGCCAGCTCAGCGACGAGGGGGACCCAGTACTTC. This encodes CASSATRGTQYF.